This T cell receptor beta chain was retrieved from a study of radiation and T cells in renal cell carcinoma. Germline CDR1 and CDR2: MNHEY and SMNVEV (reference sequence). This CDR3 is built from 16 residues. Trimming at V came to 2 bases and at J to 8 bases, leaving 14 bases not matched to a gene. Time point given: baseline pretreatment blood. Stated treatment: 15 Gy SBRT to primary tumor, nephrectomy 4 weeks later. Assay: immunoSEQ multiplex PCR; the TCRdb copy retains only in-frame clones and omits some. The sample yields 55,000 to 65,000 clones, around 78% seen once. The rearrangement uses TRBV27 and TRBJ1-2; 7 nucleotides agree with TRBD1. This receptor was taken from a man aged 55 to 69 with renal cell carcinoma. Material: blood, obtained from a patient whose treatment included radiotherapy and nephrectomy. CDR3 bases: TGTGCCAGCAGTTTAGCAGGGGGAGCCCGGGTGGGGGGCTACACCTTC. This codes for CASSLAGGARVGGYTF.